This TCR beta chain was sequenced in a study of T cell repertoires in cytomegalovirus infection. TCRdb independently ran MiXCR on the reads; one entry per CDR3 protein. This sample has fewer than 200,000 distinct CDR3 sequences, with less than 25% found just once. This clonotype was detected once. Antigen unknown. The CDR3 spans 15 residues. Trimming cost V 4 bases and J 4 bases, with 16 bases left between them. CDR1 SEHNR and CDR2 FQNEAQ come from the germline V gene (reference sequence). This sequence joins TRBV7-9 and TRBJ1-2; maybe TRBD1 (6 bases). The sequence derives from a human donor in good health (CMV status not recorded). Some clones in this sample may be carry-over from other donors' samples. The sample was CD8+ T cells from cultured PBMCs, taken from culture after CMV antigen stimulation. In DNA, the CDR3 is TGTGCCAGCAGCTCCGGCGGGGGGCTGTCCTATGGCTACACCTTC. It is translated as CASSSGGGLSYGYTF.